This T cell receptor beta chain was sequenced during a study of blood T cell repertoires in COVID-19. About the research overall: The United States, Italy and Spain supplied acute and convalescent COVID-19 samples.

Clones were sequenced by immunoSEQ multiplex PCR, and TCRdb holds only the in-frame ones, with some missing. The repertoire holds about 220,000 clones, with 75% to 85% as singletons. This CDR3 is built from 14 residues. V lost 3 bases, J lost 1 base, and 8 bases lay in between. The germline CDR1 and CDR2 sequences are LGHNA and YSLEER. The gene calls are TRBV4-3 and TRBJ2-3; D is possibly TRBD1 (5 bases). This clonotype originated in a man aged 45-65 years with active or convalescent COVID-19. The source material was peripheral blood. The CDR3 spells CASSHTQGTDTQYF. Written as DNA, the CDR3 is TGCGCCAGCAGCCACACACAGGGCACAGATACGCAGTATTTT.